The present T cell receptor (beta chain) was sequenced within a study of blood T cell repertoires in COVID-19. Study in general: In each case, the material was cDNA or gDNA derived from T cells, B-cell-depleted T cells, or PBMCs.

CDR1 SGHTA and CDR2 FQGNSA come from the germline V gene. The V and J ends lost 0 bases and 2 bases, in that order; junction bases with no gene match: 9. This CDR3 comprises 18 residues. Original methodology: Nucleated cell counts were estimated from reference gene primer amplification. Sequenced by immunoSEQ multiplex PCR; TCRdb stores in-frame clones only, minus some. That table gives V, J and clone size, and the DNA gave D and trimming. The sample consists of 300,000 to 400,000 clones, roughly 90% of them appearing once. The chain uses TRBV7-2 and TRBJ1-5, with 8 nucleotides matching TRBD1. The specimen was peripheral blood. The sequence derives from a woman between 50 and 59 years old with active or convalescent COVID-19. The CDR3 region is CASSLAGQGFLGNQPQHF. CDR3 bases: TGTGCCAGCAGCTTAGCAGGACAGGGCTTCCTAGGCAATCAGCCCCAGCATTTT.